What follows are 15 T cell receptor beta chains derived from one specimen sequenced in a study of blood T cell repertoires in COVID-19. Clones were read by immunoSEQ multiplex PCR, and TCRdb kept only the in-frame ones, dropping some. The sample includes under 350,000 clones, around 85% of them seen just once. Sequences were obtained from peripheral blood. Receptor source: a woman in her sixties or seventies with acute or convalescent COVID-19.

This sequence joins TRBV18 and TRBJ1-5, with D unresolved. From germline, CDR1 is KGHSH and CDR2 LQKENI. V lost 4 bases and J lost 0, with 13 bases in between. The CDR3 runs to 16 residues. For the CDR3, the DNA is TGTGCCAGCTCACGGGGAGGCCCCGATAGCAATCAGCCCCAGCATTTT. This translates into CASSRGGPDSNQPQHF.

J is TRBJ2-5 and V is TRBV5-1, with D tentatively TRBD2 (5 bases). The CDR3 has 16 amino acids. Trimming took off 4 bases at V and 2 bases at J, with 18 bases between the two ends. Per germline, CDR1 SGHRS and CDR2 YFSETQ. The CDR3 loop is CASSPYSGGGQETQYF. CDR3 in DNA: TGCGCCAGCAGCCCGTATTCAGGAGGCGGACAAGAGACCCAGTACTTC. The whole variable domain, remainder taken from reference TRBV5-1 and TRBJ2-5, is KAGVTQTPRYLIKTRGQQVTLSCSPISGHRSVSWYQQTPGQGLQFLFEYFSETQRNKGNFPGRFSGRQFSNSRSEMNVSTLELGDSALYLCASSPYSGGGQETQYFGPGTRLLVL.

The V gene is TRBV5-6, the J gene TRBJ1-2, with TRBD1 as a possible D gene (6 bases). The CDR3 covers 16 residues. Per germline, CDR1 SGHDT and CDR2 YYEEEE. The ends were cut back, 0 bases at V and 2 bases at J, with 14 bases in the middle. The CDR3 coding sequence is TGTGCCAGCAGCTTGGGGGGGCGGACGGAGAACTATGGCTACACCTTC. This codes for CASSLGGRTENYGYTF.

Comment on this clone: Other DNA sequences from this sample encode an identical CDR3 as well. The rearrangement joins TRBV7-2 to TRBJ2-1; 8 bases fit TRBD1. Germline CDR1 and CDR2: SGHTA and FQGNSA. The CDR3 consists of 15 residues. The ends lost 1 base at V and 4 bases at J; junction bases unmatched: 3. In nucleotides, the CDR3 is TGTGCCAGCAGCTTAGGGACAGGGAGGTACAATGAGCAGTTCTTC. Encoded protein: CASSLGTGRYNEQFF.

About this clone itself: Other nucleotide sequences from this sample produce the same CDR3. The chain has TRBV7-9 and TRBJ2-7, with 7 positions matching TRBD1. The length of the CDR3 is 15 residues. The V and J ends lost 4 bases and 2 bases, in that order; junction bases with no gene match: 8. From germline, CDR1 is SEHNR and CDR2 FQNEAQ (reference sequence). In DNA, the CDR3 is TGTGCCAGCAGCTCCCCAGGACAGGTAACCTACGAGCAGTACTTC. This encodes CASSSPGQVTYEQYF.

The chain recombines TRBV30 with TRBJ1-1; D perhaps matches TRBD1 (6 bases). CDR1 is GTSNPN, CDR2 SVGIG, per germline (reference sequence). This CDR3 comprises 10 residues. Deletions cut 6 bases from V and 8 bases from J, with 10 bases between. CDR3 sequence: CACGQGEAFF. CDR3 DNA: TGTGCCTGTGGCCAGGGGGAAGCTTTCTTT.

The chain recombines TRBV5-1 with TRBJ1-1; no firm D call. V was pared by 4 bases and J by 3 bases, with 19 bases between. There are 16 residues in the CDR3. Germline-derived CDR1 and CDR2 are SGHRS and YFSETQ. Here the CDR3 DNA reads TGCGCCAGCAGCCCTCACCGCTCCGTAGAGGACACTGAAGCTTTCTTT. It specifies CASSPHRSVEDTEAFF. The full variable domain, completed using reference TRBV5-1 and TRBJ1-1, is KAGVTQTPRYLIKTRGQQVTLSCSPISGHRSVSWYQQTPGQGLQFLFEYFSETQRNKGNFPGRFSGRQFSNSRSEMNVSTLELGDSALYLCASSPHRSVEDTEAFFGQGTRLTVV.

The rearrangement joins TRBV6-5 to TRBJ2-3; D unresolved. This CDR3 region has 13 residues. Germline V gene data show CDR1 as MNHEY and CDR2 as SVGAGI. Trimming cost V 5 bases and J 4 bases, with 10 bases left between them. The CDR3 sequence is CASSPPRPDTQYF. The CDR3 bases are TGTGCCAGCAGTCCCCCTAGGCCAGATACGCAGTATTTT.

This chain uses TRBV6-2 or TRBV6-3 with TRBJ2-7, with D tentatively TRBD1 (6 bases). CDR3 length: 15 amino acids. The germline V gene encodes CDR1 MNHEY and CDR2 SVGEGT. The V and J ends lost 6 bases and 3 bases respectively, with 18 bases between them. DNA for the CDR3: TGTGCCAGCAGCCGCCAGTACAGGGAACTCTACGAGCAGTACTTC. It yields the protein CASSRQYRELYEQYF.

The chain employs TRBV10-1 and TRBJ1-1, with TRBD1 matching 9 bases. CDR1 and CDR2 from the germline V gene are WNHNN and SYGVQD (reference sequence). J was trimmed by 3 bases and V by 5 bases; bases with no gene match: 4. The CDR3 contains 14 residues. The CDR3 DNA reads as TGCGCCAGCAGTAATACAGGGGGCTACACTGAAGCTTTCTTT. Residues: CASSNTGGYTEAFF.

The V and J genes are TRBV4-2 and TRBJ1-2; 9 bases fit TRBD1. The CDR3 covers 14 residues. Losses at the gene ends were 1 base for V and 6 bases for J; bases not matched to a gene: 3. Per germline, CDR1 LGHNA and CDR2 YNFKEQ. The CDR3 region is CASSQVGDRDGYTF. In DNA, the CDR3 is TGTGCCAGCAGCCAAGTGGGGGACAGGGATGGCTACACCTTC.

The chain is built from TRBV9 and TRBJ1-3; D uncertain. Germline V gene data show CDR1 as SGDLS and CDR2 as YYNGEE. This CDR3 region has 15 residues. V lost 4 bases and J 4 bases, leaving 15 bases between the germline ends. The CDR3: CASSWSPETGNTIYF. CDR3 in DNA: TGTGCCAGCAGCTGGAGCCCTGAGACGGGAAACACCATATATTTT.

The chain links TRBV9 to TRBJ1-1; a possible D gene is TRBD1 (5 bases). CDR1 and CDR2 (germline): SGDLS, YYNGEE. Trimming took 3 bases from V and 0 from J, leaving 9 bases between them. The CDR3 consists of 14 residues. The CDR3 loop reads CASSADSLNTEAFF. CDR3 in DNA: TGTGCCAGCAGCGCCGACAGCCTGAACACTGAAGCTTTCTTT.

The J gene is TRBJ2-7, the V gene TRBV7-8, with no clear D. Germline V gives CDR1 SGHVS, CDR2 FQNEAQ. CDR3 length: 15 residues. Trimming stripped 2 bases from V and 3 bases from J, with 14 bases between. DNA of the CDR3: TGTGCCAGCAGCTTAAAGCGAGATAACGTCTACGAGCAGTACTTC. Translating it yields CASSLKRDNVYEQYF.

CDR3: CASSGRGGNTEAFF. DNA for the CDR3: TGTGCCAGCAGCGGCAGGGGTGGGAACACTGAAGCTTTCTTT. The genes are TRBV9 and TRBJ1-1, with D possibly matching TRBD1 (6 bases). Trimming took off 3 bases at V and 1 base at J, with 10 bases between the two ends. The CDR3 is made up of 14 amino acids. In germline, CDR1 is SGDLS, CDR2 YYNGEE.